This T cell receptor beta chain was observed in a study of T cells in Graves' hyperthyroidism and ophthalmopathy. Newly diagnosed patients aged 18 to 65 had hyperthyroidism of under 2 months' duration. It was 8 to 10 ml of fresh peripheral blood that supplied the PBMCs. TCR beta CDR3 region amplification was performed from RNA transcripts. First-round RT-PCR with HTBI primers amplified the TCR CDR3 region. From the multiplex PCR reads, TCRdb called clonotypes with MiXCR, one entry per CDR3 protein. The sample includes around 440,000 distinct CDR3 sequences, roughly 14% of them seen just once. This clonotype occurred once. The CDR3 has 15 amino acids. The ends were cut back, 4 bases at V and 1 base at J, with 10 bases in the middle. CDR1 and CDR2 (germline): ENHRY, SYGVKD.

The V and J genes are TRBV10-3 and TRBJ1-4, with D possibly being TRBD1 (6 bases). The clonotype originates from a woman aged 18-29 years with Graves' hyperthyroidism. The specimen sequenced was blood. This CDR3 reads CAISGQQGTNEKLFF. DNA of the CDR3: TGTGCCATCAGTGGACAACAGGGAACTAATGAAAAACTGTTTTTT.